This T cell receptor (beta chain) was obtained from a study of graft-versus-host responses after intestinal transplantation. On the study more broadly: Recipients received multivisceral, liver-intestinal, or isolated intestinal transplants. Once they had received anti-thymocyte globulin induction, all recipients took tacrolimus and steroids for around 3 years. Notes on the study in general: Detected in recipient marrow were GvH clones, some of which were first observed in ileum or blood.

Libraries were prepared by immunoSEQ multiplex PCR; TCRdb keeps only in-frame clonotypes and omits some of them. Of 25,000 or so clones listed, 82% are singletons. Worth noting for this clone: Its antigen is still unknown.

Trimming at V came to 0 bases and at J to 7 bases, leaving 9 bases not matched to a gene. Germline V gene lookup returns CDR1 MNHNY and CDR2 SVGAGI (reference sequence). The CDR3 has 16 amino acids. Specimen: unstimulated CD4+ T cells sorted from spleen or lymph node cells, collected before intestinal transplant. This clonotype originated in a human donor who received an intestinal transplant. This sequence joins TRBV6-6 and TRBJ1-5; TRBD1 agrees at 7 bases. The CDR3, as DNA: TGTGCCAGCAGTTACTCGATCAGGGGGGGGGAGCAGCCCCAGCATTTT. Its translation is CASSYSIRGGEQPQHF.